What follows describes a single T cell receptor beta chain. The specificity of this receptor is unknown. No base-level quality is on record; no much larger clone is a single base apart. The data originate from a study of CD8 T cells in Susac syndrome (dated by TCRdb to between 2017 and 2020). For the wider study: The study used repertoire sequencing to test whether antigen drove CD8+ T cell activation and differentiation in Susac syndrome. Clonality of the CD8+ T cell repertoire was compared between more than 10 healthy donors, approximately 14 Susac syndrome patients and fewer than 16 multiple sclerosis patients. The full study reports these points: The number of individuals in the TCR sequencing and HLA analysis was acknowledged as relatively small.

RNA was extracted using the RNeasy kit, and about 0.45 to 1 ug of the RNA was reverse transcribed with random hexamers. The immunoSEQ multiplex PCR assay, which covers 54 Vbeta and 13 Jbeta segments, was used to amplify TCR beta CDR3 regions. To correct PCR amplification bias, a synthetic template baseline was used for both primer optimization and computational correction. The authors processed their data as follows. Reads were assigned to V, D and J genes according to IMGT and analyzed in immunoSEQ Analyzer, with only productive sequences retained. To calculate clonality, Shannon entropy was normalized by log2 of the number of productive unique sequences and then subtracted from one. For each patient and control, public and private clones were evaluated within the 100 most prevalent clones. A clone was defined as Susac-specific if it was absent from the healthy and MS cohorts, from about a thousand published viral clones and from other ImmuneACCESS disease sequences. TCRdb handled the public reads itself, with Q25 trimming in fastp and clone calling in MiXCR, and kept productive beta chains. Every entry covers one CDR3 protein and lists the most common genes and DNA from its rows. What appears here as the V and J calls and clone size reflects TCRdb's work, not the paper's. In this sample the table shows around 190,000 distinct CDR3 sequences, roughly 95% of which occur a single time. The ten most abundant clones make up less than 0.2% of the sample.

High-throughput TCR beta sequencing profiled peripheral blood CD8+ and CD4+ T cells from healthy donors, Susac syndrome patients and multiple sclerosis patients. The multiple sclerosis controls were treatment-naive patients who had stable or active relapsing-remitting disease and met the revised McDonald criteria. Bulk CD8+ and CD4+ T cells were purified by magnetic negative isolation, whereas CD8+ TEMRA cells were enriched by FACS. Blood was collected in EDTA tubes and processed within 24 hours, with PBMCs isolated through density gradient centrifugation. PBMCs destined for TCR sequencing were cryopreserved in liquid nitrogen and later thawed in a 37 °C water bath. Purity of sorted or isolated CD4+, CD8+ and CD8+ TEMRA cells was at least 90%. V is clipped by 4 bases and J by 6 bases, and the sequence between their germline boundaries is 17 bases long. From cysteine to phenylalanine, the CDR3 is 15 amino acids long. Just CDR3 DNA is preserved here, 45 bases in frame from base 1. The germline V gene gives CDR1 as MDHEN and CDR2 as SYDVKM.

The sequence came from a human donor with multiple sclerosis. This receptor chain uses TRBV28 and TRBJ2-3; perhaps TRBD1 is the D gene, with 5 bases matching. The sequenced sample was CD8+ T cells from PBMCs. The CDR3 protein sequence reads: CASSWGRDLDDTQYF. The DNA sequence is given as TGTGCCAGCAGTTGGGGCAGGGATTTAGACGATACGCAGTATTTT.